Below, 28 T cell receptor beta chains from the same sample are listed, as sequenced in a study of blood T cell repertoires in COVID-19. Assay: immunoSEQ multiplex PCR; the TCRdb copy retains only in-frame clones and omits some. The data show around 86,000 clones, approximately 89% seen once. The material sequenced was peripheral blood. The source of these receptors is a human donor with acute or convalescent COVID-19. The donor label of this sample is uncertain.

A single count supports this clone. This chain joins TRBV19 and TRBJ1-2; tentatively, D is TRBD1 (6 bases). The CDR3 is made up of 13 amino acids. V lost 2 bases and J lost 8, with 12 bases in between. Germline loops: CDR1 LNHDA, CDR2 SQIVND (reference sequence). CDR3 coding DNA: TGTGCCAGTAGTATATTGGGGGCACGGGGCTACACCTTC. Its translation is CASSILGARGYTF.

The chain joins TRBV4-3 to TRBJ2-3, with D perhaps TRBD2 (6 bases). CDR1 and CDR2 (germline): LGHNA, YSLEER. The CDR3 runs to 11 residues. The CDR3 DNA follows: TGCGCGGCGGGGAGCACAGATACGCAGTATTTT. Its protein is CAAGSTDTQYF.

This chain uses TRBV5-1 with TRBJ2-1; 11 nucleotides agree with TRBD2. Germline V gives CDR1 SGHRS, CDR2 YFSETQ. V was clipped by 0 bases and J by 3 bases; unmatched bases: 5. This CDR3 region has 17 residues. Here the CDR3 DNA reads TGCGCCAGCAGCTTGGGGAGTACTAGCGGGGGCTACAATGAGCAGTTCTTC. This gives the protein CASSLGSTSGGYNEQFF.

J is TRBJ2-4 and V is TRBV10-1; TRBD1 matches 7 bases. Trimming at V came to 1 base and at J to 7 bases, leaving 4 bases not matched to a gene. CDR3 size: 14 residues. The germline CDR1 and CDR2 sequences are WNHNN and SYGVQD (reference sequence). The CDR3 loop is CASSEFRDSNIQYF. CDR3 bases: TGCGCCAGCAGTGAGTTCCGGGACAGTAACATTCAGTACTTC.

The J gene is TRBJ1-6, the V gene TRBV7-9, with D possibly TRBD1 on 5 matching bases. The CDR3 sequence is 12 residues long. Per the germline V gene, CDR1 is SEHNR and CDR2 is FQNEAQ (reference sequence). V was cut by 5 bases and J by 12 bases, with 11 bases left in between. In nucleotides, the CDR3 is TGTGCCAGCAGCCGAACGGGGGTACCCCTCCACTTT. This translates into CASSRTGVPLHF. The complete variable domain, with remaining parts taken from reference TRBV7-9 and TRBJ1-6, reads DTGVSQNPRHKITKRGQNVTFRCDPISEHNRLYWYRQTLGQGPEFLTYFQNEAQLEKSRLLSDRFSAERPKGSFSTLEIQRTEQGDSAMYLCASSRTGVPLHFGNGTRLTVT.

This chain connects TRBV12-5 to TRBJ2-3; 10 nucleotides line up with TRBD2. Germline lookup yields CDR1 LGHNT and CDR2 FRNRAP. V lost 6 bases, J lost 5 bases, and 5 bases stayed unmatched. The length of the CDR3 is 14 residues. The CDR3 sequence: CASGPSGGGDTQYF. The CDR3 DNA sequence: TGTGCTAGTGGCCCTAGCGGGGGAGGAGATACGCAGTATTTT.

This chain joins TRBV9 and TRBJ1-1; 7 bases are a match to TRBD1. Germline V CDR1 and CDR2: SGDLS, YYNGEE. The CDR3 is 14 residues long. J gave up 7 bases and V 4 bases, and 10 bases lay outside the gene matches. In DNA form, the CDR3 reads TGTGCCAGCAGCTCGGGACAGCTTTATGATGAAGCTTTCTTT. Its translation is CASSSGQLYDEAFF.

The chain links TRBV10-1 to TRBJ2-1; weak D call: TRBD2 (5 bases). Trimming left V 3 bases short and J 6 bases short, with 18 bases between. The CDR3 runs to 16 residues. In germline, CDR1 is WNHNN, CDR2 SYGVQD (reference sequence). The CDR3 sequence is CASSEFSYTAGNEQFF. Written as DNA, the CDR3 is TGCGCCAGCAGTGAATTTTCATACACGGCGGGCAATGAGCAGTTCTTC.

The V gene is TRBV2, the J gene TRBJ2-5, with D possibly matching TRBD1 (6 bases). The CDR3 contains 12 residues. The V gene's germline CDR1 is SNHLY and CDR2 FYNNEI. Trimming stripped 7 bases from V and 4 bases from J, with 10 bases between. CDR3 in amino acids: CASNRDGETQYF. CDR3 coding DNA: TGTGCCAGCAACAGGGATGGAGAGACCCAGTACTTC.

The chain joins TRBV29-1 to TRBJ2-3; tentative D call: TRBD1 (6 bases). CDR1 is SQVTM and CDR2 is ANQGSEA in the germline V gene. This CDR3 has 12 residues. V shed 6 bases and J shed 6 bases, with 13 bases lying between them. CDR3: CSVDRGMDTQYF. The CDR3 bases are TGCAGCGTGGATAGGGGGATGGATACGCAGTATTTT.

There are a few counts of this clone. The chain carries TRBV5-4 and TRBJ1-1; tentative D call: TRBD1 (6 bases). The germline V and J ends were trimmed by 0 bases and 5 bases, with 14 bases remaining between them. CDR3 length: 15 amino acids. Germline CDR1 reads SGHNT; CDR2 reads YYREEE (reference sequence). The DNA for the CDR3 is TGTGCCAGCAGCTTGGAGCAGGGGCGCTGGACTGAAGCTTTCTTT. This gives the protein CASSLEQGRWTEAFF. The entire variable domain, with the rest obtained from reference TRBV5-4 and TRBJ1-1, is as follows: ETGVTQSPTHLIKTRGQQVTLRCSSQSGHNTVSWYQQALGQGPQFIFQYYREEENGRGNFPPRFSGLQFPNYSSELNVNALELDDSALYLCASSLEQGRWTEAFFGQGTRLTVV.

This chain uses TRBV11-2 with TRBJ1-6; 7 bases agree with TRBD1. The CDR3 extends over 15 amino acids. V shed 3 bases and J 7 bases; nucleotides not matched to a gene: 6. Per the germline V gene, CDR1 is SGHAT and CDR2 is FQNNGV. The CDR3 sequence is CASSLRGRGNSPLHF. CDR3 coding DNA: TGTGCCAGCAGCTTGCGGGGCAGGGGGAATTCACCCCTCCACTTT.

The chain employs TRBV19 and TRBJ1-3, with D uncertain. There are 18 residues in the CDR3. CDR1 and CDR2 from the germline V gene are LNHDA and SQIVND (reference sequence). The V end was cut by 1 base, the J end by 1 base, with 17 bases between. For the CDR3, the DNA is TGTGCCAGTAGTATAGGCCTTACGGCCCGGGTGTCTGGAAACACCATATATTTT. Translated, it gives CASSIGLTARVSGNTIYF.

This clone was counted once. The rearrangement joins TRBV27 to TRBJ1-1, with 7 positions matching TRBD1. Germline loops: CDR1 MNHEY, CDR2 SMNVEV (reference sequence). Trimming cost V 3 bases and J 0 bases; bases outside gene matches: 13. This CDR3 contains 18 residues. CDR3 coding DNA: TGTGCCAGCAGTTTTAGGTGGGGACAGAGCTATATGAACACTGAAGCTTTCTTT. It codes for CASSFRWGQSYMNTEAFF.

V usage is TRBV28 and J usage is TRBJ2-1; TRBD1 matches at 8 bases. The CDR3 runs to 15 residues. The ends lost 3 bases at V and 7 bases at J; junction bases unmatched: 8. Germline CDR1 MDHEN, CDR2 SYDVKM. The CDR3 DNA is TGTGCCAGCAGTTTCGGACAGGGAGGTTTGAATGAGCAGTTCTTC. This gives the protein CASSFGQGGLNEQFF.

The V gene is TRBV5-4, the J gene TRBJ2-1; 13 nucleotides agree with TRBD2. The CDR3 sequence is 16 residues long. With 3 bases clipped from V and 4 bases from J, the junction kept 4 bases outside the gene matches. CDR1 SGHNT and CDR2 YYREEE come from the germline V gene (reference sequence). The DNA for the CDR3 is TGTGCCAGCAGCTACTCACTAGCGGGGGGGTACAATGAGCAGTTCTTC. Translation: CASSYSLAGGYNEQFF.

The CDR3 bases are TGTGCCTGGAGCAACTCGGGGAATCAGCCCCAGCATTTT. This translates into CAWSNSGNQPQHF. The chain joins TRBV30 to TRBJ1-5; D is ambiguous. Germline lookup yields CDR1 GTSNPN and CDR2 SVGIG (reference sequence). V lost 3 bases and J 4 bases, leaving 10 bases between the germline ends. The CDR3 contains 13 residues.

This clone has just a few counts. CDR3 region: CASSLVGQAAEAFF. The DNA for the CDR3 is TGTGCCAGCAGCCTCGTTGGACAGGCGGCAGAAGCTTTCTTT. The chain carries TRBV7-9 and TRBJ1-1; 7 bases map to TRBD1. The V gene's germline CDR1 is SEHNR and CDR2 FQNEAQ (reference sequence). This CDR3 comprises 14 residues. Trimming at V came to 5 bases and at J to 8 bases, leaving 11 bases not matched to a gene.

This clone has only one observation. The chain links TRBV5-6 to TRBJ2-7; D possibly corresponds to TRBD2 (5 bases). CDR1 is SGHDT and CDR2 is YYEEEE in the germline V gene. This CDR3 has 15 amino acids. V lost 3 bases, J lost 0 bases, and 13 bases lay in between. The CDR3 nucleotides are TGTGCCAGCAGCTACCTAGAGAGGGACTCCTACGAGCAGTACTTC. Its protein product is CASSYLERDSYEQYF. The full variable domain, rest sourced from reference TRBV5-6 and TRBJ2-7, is DAGVTQSPTHLIKTRGQQVTLRCSPKSGHDTVSWYQQALGQGPQFIFQYYEEEERQRGNFPDRFSGHQFPNYSSELNVNALLLGDSALYLCASSYLERDSYEQYFGPGTRLTVT.

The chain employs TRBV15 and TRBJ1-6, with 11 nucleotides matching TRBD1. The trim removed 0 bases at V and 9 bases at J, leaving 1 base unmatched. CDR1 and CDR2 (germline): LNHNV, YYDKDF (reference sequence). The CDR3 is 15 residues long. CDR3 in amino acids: CATSREDRGLSPLHF. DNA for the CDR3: TGTGCCACCAGCAGAGAGGACAGGGGGCTTTCACCCCTCCACTTT.

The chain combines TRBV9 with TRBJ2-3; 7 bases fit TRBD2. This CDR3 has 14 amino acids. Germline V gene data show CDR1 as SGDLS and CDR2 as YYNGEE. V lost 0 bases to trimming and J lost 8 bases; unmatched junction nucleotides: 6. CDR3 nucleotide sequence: TGTGCCAGCAGCGTAGCGGCCTCGGGAGGTACGCAGTATTTT. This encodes CASSVAASGGTQYF.

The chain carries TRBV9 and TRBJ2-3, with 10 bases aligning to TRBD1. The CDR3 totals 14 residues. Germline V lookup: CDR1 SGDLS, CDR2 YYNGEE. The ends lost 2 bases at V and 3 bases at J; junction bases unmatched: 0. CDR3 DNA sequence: TGTGCCAGCAGCGTGGACAGGGGGACAGATACGCAGTATTTT. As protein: CASSVDRGTDTQYF. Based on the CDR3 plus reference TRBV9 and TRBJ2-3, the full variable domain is DSGVTQTPKHLITATGQRVTLRCSPRSGDLSVYWYQQSLDQGLQFLIQYYNGEERAKGNILERFSAQQFPDLHSELNLSSLELGDSALYFCASSVDRGTDTQYFGPGTRLTVL.

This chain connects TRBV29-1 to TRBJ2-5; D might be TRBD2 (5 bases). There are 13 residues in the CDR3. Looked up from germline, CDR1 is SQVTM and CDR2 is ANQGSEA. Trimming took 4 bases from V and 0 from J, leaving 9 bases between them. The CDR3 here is CSVARGYQETQYF. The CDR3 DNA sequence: TGCAGCGTTGCTAGAGGGTACCAAGAGACCCAGTACTTC.

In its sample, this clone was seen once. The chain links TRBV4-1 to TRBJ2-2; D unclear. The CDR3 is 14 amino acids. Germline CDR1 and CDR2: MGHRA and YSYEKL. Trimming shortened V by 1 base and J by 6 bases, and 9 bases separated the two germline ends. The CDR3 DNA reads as TGCGCCAGCAGCCAAGGAGTGCGGTCCGGGGAGCTGTTTTTT. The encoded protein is CASSQGVRSGELFF.

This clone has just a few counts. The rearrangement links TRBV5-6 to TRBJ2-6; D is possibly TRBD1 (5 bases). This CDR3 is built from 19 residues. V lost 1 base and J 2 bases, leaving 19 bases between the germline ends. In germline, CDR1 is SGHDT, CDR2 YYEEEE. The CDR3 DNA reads TGTGCCAGCAGCTTGTGGGTTCGGCTCCAGGGCCCTGGGGCCAACGTCCTGACTTTC. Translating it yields CASSLWVRLQGPGANVLTF.

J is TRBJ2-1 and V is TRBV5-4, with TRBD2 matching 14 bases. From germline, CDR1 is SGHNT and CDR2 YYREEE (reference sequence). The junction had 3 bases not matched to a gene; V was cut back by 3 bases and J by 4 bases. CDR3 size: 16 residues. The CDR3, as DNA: TGTGCCAGCAGCTCCGGGACTAGCGGGGGATACAATGAGCAGTTCTTC. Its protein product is CASSSGTSGGYNEQFF.

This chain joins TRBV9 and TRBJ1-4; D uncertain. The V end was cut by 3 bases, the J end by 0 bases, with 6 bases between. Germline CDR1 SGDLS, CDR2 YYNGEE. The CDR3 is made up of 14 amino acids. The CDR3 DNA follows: TGTGCCAGCAGCGGAGAGACAACTAATGAAAAACTGTTTTTT. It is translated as CASSGETTNEKLFF.

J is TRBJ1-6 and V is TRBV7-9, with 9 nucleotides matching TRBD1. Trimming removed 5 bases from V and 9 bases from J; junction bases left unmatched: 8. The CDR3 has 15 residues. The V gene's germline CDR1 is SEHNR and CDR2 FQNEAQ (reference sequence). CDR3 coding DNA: TGTGCCAGCAGCCGCAGGGACAGGGCTCCTTCACCCCTCCACTTT. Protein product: CASSRRDRAPSPLHF.